The sequence of this TCR beta chain was determined in a study of blood T cell repertoires in COVID-19 (dated by TCRdb to the early 2020s). A note on the overall study: Samples from collaborators originated in the United States, Italy and Spain and spanned both the acute and convalescent phases of COVID-19. Deeply sampled blood TCRbeta repertoires from subjects exposed to, actively infected with, or recovered from COVID-19 were included in the dataset. Where available, HLA class I and class II types were obtained from metadata supplied by the sample provider rather than from assay-based typing. The prospective study material was composed of cDNA or gDNA derived from T cells, B-cell-depleted T cells, or PBMCs. The repertoires were made available in a free public database intended to serve as a resource for research on the immune response to SARS-CoV-2. The sample metadata nearly always contained a de-identified subject ID, COVID-19 status, age in years and sex. The samples were drawn from two sources: the first 160 participants of the ongoing ImmuneRACE study, and 1,254 subjects contributed by 6 global collaborators. What the authors observed across the whole study: Clinical and demographic metadata were provided uncurated, with the amount varying by source and participant.

A second Seattle source provided samples from volunteer blood donors who had recovered from COVID-19. Each collaborating institution followed its own protocols to collect whole blood in K2EDTA tubes. For TCRbeta analysis, collaborators shipped samples as frozen whole blood, isolated PBMCs, or DNA extracted from either of those sample types. From V the trimming removes 4 bases and from J it removes 7 bases, while the gene matches leave 6 bases of the junction unaccounted for. Inclusive of the bounding cysteine and phenylalanine, the CDR3 is 15 residues long. Just CDR3 DNA is preserved here, 45 bases in frame from base 1. Per the germline V gene (reference sequence), LGHDT is the CDR1 and YNNKEL is the CDR2. For this clone: Its target antigen remains unknown. No base-level quality is on record; no much larger clone is a single base apart.

TCRbeta CDR3 regions were amplified from genomic DNA using the immunoSEQ Assay, a bias-controlled multiplex PCR. For the original study's pipeline: The number of nucleated cells in each sample was estimated from the amplification of reference gene primers within the assay. To quantify the absolute abundance of each unique TCRbeta CDR3 rearrangement, sequence reads were collapsed and filtered. For each sample, productive Simpson clonality was calculated by taking the square root of Simpson's diversity index across productive rearrangements. Held by TCRdb, this immuneACCESS table contains in-frame sequences only and omits some clones. Under half of the omission traces to an unresolved V gene where checked; the cause of the rest is unknown. The DNA gave D and trimming, while V, J and clone size come from that table. In all, the sample holds a few hundred thousand clones, and approximately 85% of those were seen once. Approximately 2.6% of the sample is taken by the ten largest.

This sequence was found in a man aged 50 or older who had recovered from COVID-19. The sequenced sample consisted of peripheral blood. The chain was built from TRBV3-1 (or the pseudogene TRBV3-2) and TRBJ2-7, with 14 junctional bases fitting TRBD2. For the CDR3, the sequence is CASSPPGLAGVEQYF. The nucleotide sequence is TGTGCCAGCAGCCCGCCGGGACTAGCGGGAGTGGAGCAGTACTTC.